One sample yielded the 20 T cell receptor beta chains listed below, sequenced in a study of beta chain features in type 1 diabetes. These receptors are not linked to any known antigen. Study conclusions and caveats: TCRB CDR3s from Type 1 diabetes patients were moderately but significantly shorter in all four CD4+ subsets.

Reverse transcribing all isolated RNA meant expressed TCRB transcripts were sequenced. The table came from immunoSEQ multiplex PCR; TCRdb's copy has only in-frame clones and leaves some out. The sample consists of hundreds of thousands of clones, around 15% of them appearing once. Sequencing input: naive CD4+ T cells from blood. The source of these receptors is a man aged 18 to 30 with type 1 diabetes.

A few counts support this clone. V and J are TRBV7-9 and TRBJ1-4, with D unclear. Trimming shortened V by 5 bases and J by 6 bases, and 13 bases separated the two germline ends. Looked up from germline, CDR1 is SEHNR and CDR2 is FQNEAQ (reference sequence). There are 14 residues in the CDR3. Written as DNA, the CDR3 is TGTGCCAGCAGCCCCGGCGCTCGCGATGAAAAACTGTTTTTT. Its protein is CASSPGARDEKLFF.

This clone appeared a few times. This rearrangement joins TRBV28 to TRBJ2-7; the D gene is possibly TRBD1 (6 bases). The V end was cut by 3 bases, the J end by 3 bases, with 9 bases between. The germline CDR1 and CDR2 sequences are MDHEN and SYDVKM. The CDR3 sequence is 13 residues long. CDR3 protein: CASSLGANYEQYF. CDR3 coding DNA: TGTGCCAGCAGTTTGGGGGCCAACTACGAGCAGTACTTC.

There are a few counts of this clone. The gene calls are TRBV5-6 and TRBJ2-2, with D maybe TRBD1 (6 bases). The CDR3 has 14 residues. The germline CDR1 and CDR2 sequences are SGHDT and YYEEEE. V was trimmed by 4 bases and J by 2 bases, leaving 9 bases between them. The CDR3 bases are TGTGCCAGCAGCACAGGGAGCAACACCGGGGAGCTGTTTTTT. Translating it yields CASSTGSNTGELFF.

The V gene is TRBV6-6, the J gene TRBJ2-1, with D perhaps TRBD1 (6 bases). CDR3 length: 16 residues. V dropped 8 bases and J dropped 3 bases, with 20 bases sitting between them. Germline lookup yields CDR1 MNHNY and CDR2 SVGAGI (reference sequence). The CDR3 region has the DNA TGTGCCAGCTTAAACAGGGCAGGGTCAGTCTACAATGAGCAGTTCTTC. Protein: CASLNRAGSVYNEQFF.

This clone was recorded a few times. This chain connects TRBV4-1 to TRBJ2-5; 10 bases are a match to TRBD2. The CDR3 loop spans 20 amino acids. V shed 1 base, J shed 2 bases, and the junction held 16 bases outside the gene matches. Looked up from germline, CDR1 is MGHRA and CDR2 is YSYEKL. CDR3 region: CASSQGVVALAGDIQETQYF. The CDR3, as DNA: TGCGCCAGCAGCCAAGGGGTGGTGGCGCTAGCGGGGGATATACAAGAGACCCAGTACTTC.

This clone was seen only once. V usage is TRBV7-9 and J usage is TRBJ2-7, with D perhaps TRBD2 (7 bases). Germline V gene data show CDR1 as SEHNR and CDR2 as FQNEAQ (reference sequence). With 4 bases removed from V and 3 bases from J, the gap between germline ends came to 10 bases. The CDR3 has 13 residues. CDR3 amino acids: CASSSGGLYEQYF. The CDR3 nucleotides are TGTGCCAGCAGCTCGGGGGGCCTCTACGAGCAGTACTTC.

The chain is built from TRBV5-6 and TRBJ1-4; 7 bases line up with TRBD1. Germline CDR1 reads SGHDT; CDR2 reads YYEEEE. The CDR3 loop spans 14 amino acids. Trimming removed 4 bases from V and 8 bases from J; junction bases left unmatched: 8. The CDR3 spells CASSLRQGGEKLFF. DNA for the CDR3: TGTGCCAGCAGCCTACGACAGGGCGGGGAAAAACTGTTTTTT.

This clone appeared a few times. The chain has TRBV30 and TRBJ1-2, with a possible D match to TRBD1 (5 bases). Trimming shortened V by 7 bases and J by 4 bases, and 16 bases separated the two germline ends. Germline V lookup: CDR1 GTSNPN, CDR2 SVGIG (reference sequence). The CDR3 has 13 residues. CDR3 region: CAYTREGSYGYTF. In DNA form, the CDR3 reads TGTGCCTACACACGCGAGGGGAGCTATGGCTACACCTTC.

The rearrangement links TRBV10-3 to TRBJ2-7, with D perhaps assigned TRBD1 or TRBD2 (5 bases each). The ends were cut back, 6 bases at V and 1 base at J, with 16 bases in the middle. The CDR3 contains 15 residues. The germline V gene has CDR1 ENHRY and CDR2 SYGVKD. In DNA form, the CDR3 reads TGTGCCATCAGACCCGGGACGAGGGAGTCCTACGAGCAGTACTTC. Translating gives CAIRPGTRESYEQYF.

The chain couples TRBV7-2 to TRBJ2-6; 7 positions match TRBD2. Germline CDR1 reads SGHTA; CDR2 reads FQGNSA. This CDR3 region has 17 residues. After removal of 3 bases from V and 0 bases from J, the junction contained 5 bases not matched to a gene. The CDR3 bases are TGTGCCAGCAGCTTGAGCGGGGCCCCCTCTGGGGCCAACGTCCTGACTTTC. This encodes CASSLSGAPSGANVLTF.

This clone came up a few times. The rearrangement links TRBV5-1 to TRBJ2-3; 13 positions agree with TRBD2. CDR3 length: 14 amino acids. V lost 3 bases, J lost 9 bases, and 4 bases stayed unmatched. The germline CDR1 and CDR2 sequences are SGHRS and YFSETQ. The CDR3, as DNA: TGCGCCAGCAGCTCAGGGACTAGCGGGGAAACGCAGTATTTT. As protein: CASSSGTSGETQYF.

This clone was found a few times. The chain employs TRBV7-6 and TRBJ2-7; no definite D call. The V gene's germline CDR1 is SGHVS and CDR2 FNYEAQ. Trimming took off 5 bases at V and 3 bases at J, with 14 bases between the two ends. The CDR3 has 14 amino acids. The CDR3 bases are TGTGCCAGCAGCCCCGGGCCGGTAGGCTACGAGCAGTACTTC. Protein: CASSPGPVGYEQYF.

The chain combines TRBV2 with TRBJ2-2, with D unclear. Germline V CDR1 and CDR2: SNHLY, FYNNEI. V lost 3 bases to trimming and J lost 7 bases, with 6 bases between them. CDR3 length: 12 residues. This chain's CDR3 is CASSDKGGELFF. As DNA, the CDR3 is TGTGCCAGCAGTGATAAGGGCGGGGAGCTGTTTTTT.

The V gene is TRBV19, the J gene TRBJ2-1; 9 nucleotides align to TRBD2. Germline V gene sequence: CDR1 LNHDA, CDR2 SQIVND (reference sequence). The CDR3 loop spans 15 amino acids. With 5 bases clipped from V and 3 bases from J, the junction kept 5 bases outside the gene matches. Here the CDR3 DNA reads TGTGCCAGTAGTTCTGGGCGGGGGGGCTACAATGAGCAGTTCTTC. Translated, it gives CASSSGRGGYNEQFF.

The genes are TRBV30 and TRBJ2-4; weak D call: TRBD2 (6 bases). The CDR3 length is 14 residues. Germline V gene sequence: CDR1 GTSNPN, CDR2 SVGIG (reference sequence). Trimming left V 2 bases short and J 8 bases short, with 16 bases between. The CDR3 is CAWSPPPEGYIQYF. In DNA form, the CDR3 reads TGTGCCTGGAGTCCGCCCCCGGAGGGGTACATTCAGTACTTC. The whole variable domain, filled in from reference TRBV30 and TRBJ2-4, reads SQTIHQWPATLVQPVGSPLSLECTVEGTSNPNLYWYRQAAGRGLQLLFYSVGIGQISSEVPQNLSASRPQDRQFILSSKKLLLSDSGFYLCAWSPPPEGYIQYFGAGTRLSVL.

This clone was counted a few times. The chain carries TRBV7-3 and TRBJ2-2; 7 bases agree with TRBD1. Germline CDR1 and CDR2: SGHTA and FQGTGA. J was trimmed by 6 bases and V by 4 bases; bases with no gene match: 5. The CDR3 has 14 residues. The CDR3 sequence: CASSSDRDPGELFF. The CDR3 DNA reads TGTGCCAGCAGCTCCGACAGGGACCCCGGGGAGCTGTTTTTT. The complete variable domain, with remaining parts taken from reference TRBV7-3 and TRBJ2-2, reads GAGVSQTPSNKVTEKGKYVELRCDPISGHTALYWYRQSLGQGPEFLIYFQGTGAADDSGLPNDRFFAVRPEGSVSTLKIQRTERGDSAVYLCASSSDRDPGELFFGEGSRLTVL.

This clone was detected a few times. This chain connects TRBV7-9 to TRBJ2-3; 7 bases are a match to TRBD2. CDR1 and CDR2 from the germline V gene are SEHNR and FQNEAQ (reference sequence). The CDR3 covers 15 residues. The junction had 8 bases not matched to a gene; V was cut back by 6 bases and J by 2 bases. The CDR3 protein is CASSRSGDYTDTQYF. CDR3 nucleotide sequence: TGTGCCAGCAGTCGTTCGGGGGACTACACAGATACGCAGTATTTT.

A word on this clone: Its ends do not fully match the called genes, so a read error is possible. The V call is TRBV7-7, the J call TRBJ2-7; 9 nucleotides match TRBD1. This CDR3 is built from 13 residues. CDR1 is SSHAT, CDR2 FNYEAQ, per germline (reference sequence). CDR3 region: CASSPGQGYEQYF. The CDR3 DNA is TGTGCTAGCAGCCCGGGACAGGGCTACGAGCAGTACTTC.

This clone came up a few times. The V and J genes are TRBV9 and TRBJ2-3, with 8 bases identical to TRBD2. CDR3 length: 16 amino acids. Germline V gene sequence: CDR1 SGDLS, CDR2 YYNGEE. With V trimmed by 2 bases and J by 2 bases, 7 bases remained unmatched. In nucleotides, the CDR3 is TGTGCCAGCAGCGTCCGGGGGGGAGCGAACACAGATACGCAGTATTTT. Translated: CASSVRGGANTDTQYF.

This chain joins TRBV18 and TRBJ1-6, with TRBD1 as a possible D gene (6 bases). The CDR3 extends over 14 amino acids. Germline assignment: CDR1 KGHSH and CDR2 LQKENI. V was clipped by 1 base and J by 7 bases, with 8 bases between them. CDR3 residues: CASSPQGENSPLHF. For the CDR3, the DNA is TGTGCCAGCTCACCACAGGGGGAGAATTCACCCCTCCACTTT.